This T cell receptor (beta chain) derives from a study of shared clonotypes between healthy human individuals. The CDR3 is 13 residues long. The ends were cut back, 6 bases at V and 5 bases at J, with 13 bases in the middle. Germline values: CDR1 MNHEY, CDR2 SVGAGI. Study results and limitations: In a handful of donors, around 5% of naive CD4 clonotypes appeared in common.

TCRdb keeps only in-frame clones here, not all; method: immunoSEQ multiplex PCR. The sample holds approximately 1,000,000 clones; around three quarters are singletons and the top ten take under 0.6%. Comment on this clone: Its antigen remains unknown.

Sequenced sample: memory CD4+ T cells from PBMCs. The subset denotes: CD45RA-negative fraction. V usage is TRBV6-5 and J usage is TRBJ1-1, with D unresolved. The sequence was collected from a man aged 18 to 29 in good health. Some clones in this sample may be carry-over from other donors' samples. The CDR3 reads CASSSPGSTEAFF. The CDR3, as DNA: TGTGCCAGCAGCTCACCCGGCAGTACTGAAGCTTTCTTT.